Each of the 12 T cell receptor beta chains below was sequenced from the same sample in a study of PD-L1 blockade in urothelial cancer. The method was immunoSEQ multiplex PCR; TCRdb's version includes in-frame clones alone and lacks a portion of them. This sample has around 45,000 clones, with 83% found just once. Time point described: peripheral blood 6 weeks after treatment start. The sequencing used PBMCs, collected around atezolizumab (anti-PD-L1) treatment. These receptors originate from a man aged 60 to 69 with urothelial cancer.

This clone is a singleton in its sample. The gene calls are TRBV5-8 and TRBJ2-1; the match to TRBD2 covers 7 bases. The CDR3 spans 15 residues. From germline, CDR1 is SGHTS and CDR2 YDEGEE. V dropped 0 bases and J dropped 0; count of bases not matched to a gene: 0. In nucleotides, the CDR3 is TGTGCCAGCAGCTTGGGACTAGCCTCCTACAATGAGCAGTTCTTC. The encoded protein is CASSLGLASYNEQFF. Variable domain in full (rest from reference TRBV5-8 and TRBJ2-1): EAGVTQSPTHLIKTRGQQATLRCSPISGHTSVYWYQQALGLGLQFLLWYDEGEERNRGNFPPRFSGRQFPNYSSELNVNALELEDSALYLCASSLGLASYNEQFFGPGTRLTVL.

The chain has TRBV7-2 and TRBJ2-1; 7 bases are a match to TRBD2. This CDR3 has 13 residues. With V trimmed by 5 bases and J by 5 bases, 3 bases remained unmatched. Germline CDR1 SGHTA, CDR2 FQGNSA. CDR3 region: CASSTTSNNEQFF. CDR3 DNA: TGTGCCAGCAGCACGACTAGCAACAATGAGCAGTTCTTC.

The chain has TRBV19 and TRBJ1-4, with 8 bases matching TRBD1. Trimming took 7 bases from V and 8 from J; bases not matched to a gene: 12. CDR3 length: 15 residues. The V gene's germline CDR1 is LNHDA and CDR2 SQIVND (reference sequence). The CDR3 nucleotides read TGTGCCAGTAAAGTAGGCAGGGGGCAAGAAGAAAAACTGTTTTTT. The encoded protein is CASKVGRGQEEKLFF.

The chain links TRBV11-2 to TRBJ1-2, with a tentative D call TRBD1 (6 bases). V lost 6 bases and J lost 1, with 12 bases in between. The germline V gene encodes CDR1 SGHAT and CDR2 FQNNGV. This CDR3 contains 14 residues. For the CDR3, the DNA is TGTGCCAGCAGGCGGGGGACAAATAACTATGGCTACACCTTC. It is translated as CASRRGTNNYGYTF.

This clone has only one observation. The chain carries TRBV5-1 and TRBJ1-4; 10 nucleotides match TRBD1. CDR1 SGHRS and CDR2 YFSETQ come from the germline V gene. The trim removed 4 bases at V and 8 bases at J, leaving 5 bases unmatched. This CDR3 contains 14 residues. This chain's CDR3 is CASSERTGGEKLFF. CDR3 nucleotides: TGCGCCAGCAGCGAGCGGACAGGGGGGGAAAAACTGTTTTTT. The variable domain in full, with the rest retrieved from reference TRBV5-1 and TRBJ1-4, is KAGVTQTPRYLIKTRGQQVTLSCSPISGHRSVSWYQQTPGQGLQFLFEYFSETQRNKGNFPGRFSGRQFSNSRSEMNVSTLELGDSALYLCASSERTGGEKLFFGSGTQLSVL.

The CDR3 reads CASSQISTGDSYEQYF. CDR3 sequence (DNA): TGTGCCAGCAGCCAAATATCTACAGGGGACTCCTACGAGCAGTACTTC. V usage is TRBV4-2 and J usage is TRBJ2-7; the match to TRBD1 covers 7 bases. CDR3 length: 16 amino acids. CDR1 is LGHNA and CDR2 is YNFKEQ in the germline V gene. Trimming took 2 bases from V and 0 from J; bases not matched to a gene: 7.

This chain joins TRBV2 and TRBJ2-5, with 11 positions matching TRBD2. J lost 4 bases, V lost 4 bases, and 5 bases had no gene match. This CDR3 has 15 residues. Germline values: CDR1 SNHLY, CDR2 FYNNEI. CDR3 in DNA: TGTGCCAGCAGTGGTCCTAGCGGGGGGAGAGAGACCCAGTACTTC. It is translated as CASSGPSGGRETQYF.

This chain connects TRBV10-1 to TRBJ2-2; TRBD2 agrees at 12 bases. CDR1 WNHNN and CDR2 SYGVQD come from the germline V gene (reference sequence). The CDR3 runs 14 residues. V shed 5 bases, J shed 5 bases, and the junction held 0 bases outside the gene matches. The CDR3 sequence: CASSTSGGTGELFF. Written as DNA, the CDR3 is TGCGCCAGCAGTACTAGCGGGGGGACCGGGGAGCTGTTTTTT.

The CDR3 nucleotides read TGCGCCAGCAGCAGAACCGGGACAGCTAATGAAAAACTGTTTTTT. This encodes CASSRTGTANEKLFF. J is TRBJ1-4 and V is TRBV4-1, with TRBD1 identical over 7 bases. The V gene's germline CDR1 is MGHRA and CDR2 YSYEKL. After removal of 5 bases from V and 3 bases from J, the junction contained 6 bases not matched to a gene. The CDR3 length is 15 residues.

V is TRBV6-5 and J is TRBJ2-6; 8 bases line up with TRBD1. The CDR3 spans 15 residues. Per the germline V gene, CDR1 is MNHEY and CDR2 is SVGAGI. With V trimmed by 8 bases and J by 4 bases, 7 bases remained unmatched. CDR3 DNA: TGTGCCAGCTTTGGACAGGGTGCGGGGGCCAACGTCCTGACTTTC. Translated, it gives CASFGQGAGANVLTF.

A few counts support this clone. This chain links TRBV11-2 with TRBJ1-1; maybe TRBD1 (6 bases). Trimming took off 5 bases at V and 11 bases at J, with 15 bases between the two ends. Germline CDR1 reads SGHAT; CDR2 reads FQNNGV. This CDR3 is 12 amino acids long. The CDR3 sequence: CASSQRGQGAFF. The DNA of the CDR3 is TGTGCCAGCAGCCAGAGGGGACAAGGGGCTTTCTTT.

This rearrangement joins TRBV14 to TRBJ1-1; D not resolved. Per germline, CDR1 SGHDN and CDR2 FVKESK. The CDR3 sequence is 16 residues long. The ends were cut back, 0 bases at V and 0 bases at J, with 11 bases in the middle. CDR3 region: CASSQDYGLVNTEAFF. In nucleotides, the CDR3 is TGTGCCAGCAGCCAAGATTACGGGTTGGTGAACACTGAAGCTTTCTTT.